Below, 20 T cell receptor beta chains from the same sample are listed, as sequenced in a study of cytomegalovirus exposure and HLA in healthy donors. PCR employed 60 Vbeta and 13 Jbeta primers. The data were produced by immunoSEQ multiplex PCR, yet TCRdb's version contains in-frame clones alone and is incomplete. The repertoire has over 150,000 clones, approximately 80% of them found once; the top ten carry more than 2%. The sample comprised PBMCs. The receptors stem from a man aged 50 or older in good health and CMV-seropositive.

In this sample, this clone turned up once. The rearrangement uses TRBV4-1 and TRBJ2-7, with D possibly TRBD2 on 5 matching bases. The germline CDR1 and CDR2 sequences are MGHRA and YSYEKL. Trimming pared 0 bases from V and 2 bases from J, leaving 14 bases between. The length of the CDR3 is 16 residues. The CDR3 DNA reads as TGCGCCAGCAGCCAAGATGAGACTACTCTAACCTACGAGCAGTACTTC. Amino acids: CASSQDETTLTYEQYF.

This clone was seen once. This sequence joins TRBV6-4 and TRBJ2-5; TRBD2 is a possible D gene (5 bases). CDR1 is MRHNA and CDR2 is SNTAGT in the germline V gene. The V end was cut by 6 bases, the J end by 3 bases, with 17 bases between. The CDR3 is 15 amino acids. CDR3 in DNA: TGTGCCAGCAGCCGTAACCCGTCGGGAAAAGAGACCCAGTACTTC. Its protein product is CASSRNPSGKETQYF.

The chain employs TRBV7-9 and TRBJ2-7; no definite D call. Trimming removed 2 bases at V and 5 bases at J, with 10 bases between. Germline values: CDR1 SEHNR, CDR2 FQNEAQ (reference sequence). This CDR3 region has 13 residues. The CDR3 spells CASSLPRGNEQYF. The DNA of the CDR3 is TGTGCCAGCAGCTTACCTCGCGGTAACGAGCAGTACTTC.

The gene calls are TRBV4-3 and TRBJ1-1; possible D gene TRBD1, 5 bases. Germline CDR1 is LGHNA and CDR2 is YSLEER. The CDR3 has 16 residues. V shed 0 bases and J shed 6 bases, with 17 bases lying between them. The CDR3, as DNA: TGCGCCAGCAGCCAAGATGGGGGGGGTTTAGGAGCTGAAGCTTTCTTT. This gives the protein CASSQDGGGLGAEAFF.

The chain recombines TRBV28 with TRBJ1-1; unclear D gene. V lost 3 bases to trimming and J lost 11 bases, with 10 bases between them. This CDR3 spans 11 amino acids. CDR1 MDHEN and CDR2 SYDVKM come from the germline V gene. CDR3 sequence (DNA): TGTGCCAGCAGTTTTCAAAGAGGGGCTTTCTTT. It specifies CASSFQRGAFF.

V gene TRBV7-3 combines with J gene TRBJ2-1, with D possibly being TRBD2 (5 bases). The CDR3 consists of 15 residues. Trimming pared 4 bases from V and 2 bases from J, leaving 12 bases between. The V gene's germline CDR1 is SGHTA and CDR2 FQGTGA. CDR3 protein: CASSYVGSPYNEQFF. DNA for the CDR3: TGTGCCAGCAGCTATGTTGGGAGCCCCTACAATGAGCAGTTCTTC. Together with reference TRBV7-3 and TRBJ2-1, the CDR3 gives the full variable domain: GAGVSQTPSNKVTEKGKYVELRCDPISGHTALYWYRQSLGQGPEFLIYFQGTGAADDSGLPNDRFFAVRPEGSVSTLKIQRTERGDSAVYLCASSYVGSPYNEQFFGPGTRLTVL.

The chain links TRBV2 to TRBJ2-4; D possibly corresponds to TRBD1 (5 bases). The CDR3 spans 19 residues. V was cut by 4 bases and J by 0 bases, with 22 bases left in between. Germline V gene sequence: CDR1 SNHLY, CDR2 FYNNEI. The CDR3 coding sequence is TGTGCCAGCAGTGGCCTTACAGGATTTGGTGTGTCAGCCAAAAACATTCAGTACTTC. Translated, it gives CASSGLTGFGVSAKNIQYF.

This chain uses TRBV6-5 with TRBJ2-5, with TRBD2 identical over 7 bases. The CDR3 runs to 16 residues. After removal of 3 bases from V and 4 bases from J, the junction contained 11 bases not matched to a gene. The germline V gene encodes CDR1 MNHEY and CDR2 SVGAGI. CDR3 in DNA: TGTGCCAGCAGTTATTACACCCAGACTAGCCGAGAGACCCAGTACTTC. This gives the protein CASSYYTQTSRETQYF.

The genes are TRBV7-9 and TRBJ2-7; 8 nucleotides match TRBD1. The germline V gene encodes CDR1 SEHNR and CDR2 FQNEAQ (reference sequence). The V and J ends lost 0 bases and 3 bases, in that order; junction bases with no gene match: 4. There are 15 residues in the CDR3. In nucleotides, the CDR3 is TGTGCCAGCAGCTTAGCGGGGACAGGATACTACGAGCAGTACTTC. It translates to CASSLAGTGYYEQYF.

In its sample, this clone was seen once. This sequence joins TRBV7-9 and TRBJ2-3; 9 bases match TRBD2. The CDR3 is 16 residues long. J was trimmed by 3 bases and V by 0 bases; bases with no gene match: 4. Germline V gene sequence: CDR1 SEHNR, CDR2 FQNEAQ (reference sequence). The CDR3 protein is CASSLARGGGTDTQYF. The CDR3 bases are TGTGCCAGCAGCTTAGCTCGCGGGGGGGGGACAGATACGCAGTATTTT. The whole variable domain, filled in from reference TRBV7-9 and TRBJ2-3, reads DTGVSQNPRHKITKRGQNVTFRCDPISEHNRLYWYRQTLGQGPEFLTYFQNEAQLEKSRLLSDRFSAERPKGSFSTLEIQRTEQGDSAMYLCASSLARGGGTDTQYFGPGTRLTVL.

The chain combines TRBV4-2 with TRBJ1-6; TRBD1 matches 11 bases. Germline CDR1 LGHNA, CDR2 YNFKEQ. The V segment lost 3 bases and the J segment 14 bases; nucleotides outside the gene matches: 6. CDR3 length: 14 residues. CDR3 coding DNA: TGTGCCAGCAGCCAGGGACAGGGGGACCGATCCCTCCACTTT. Translating it yields CASSQGQGDRSLHF.

The V and J genes are TRBV25-1 and TRBJ1-2; no definite D call. CDR1 is MGHDK, CDR2 SYGVNS, per germline. V shed 0 bases and J shed 8 bases, with 13 bases lying between them. CDR3 size: 14 residues. The CDR3 bases are TGTGCCAGCAGTGAATATTTTAGGGCGGGGGGCTACACCTTC. Protein: CASSEYFRAGGYTF.

This chain uses TRBV4-3 with TRBJ2-7, with 10 positions matching TRBD1. The germline V gene has CDR1 LGHNA and CDR2 YSLEER. V shed 4 bases, J shed 4 bases, and the junction held 4 bases outside the gene matches. The CDR3 covers 14 residues. CDR3 residues: CASSLDRGRYEQYF. CDR3 in DNA: TGCGCCAGCAGCCTTGACAGGGGGCGGTACGAGCAGTACTTC.

The CDR3 bases are TGTGCCAGCAGCGTAGGACAGGCAGATAATTCACCCCTCCACTTT. The encoded protein is CASSVGQADNSPLHF. This chain links TRBV9 with TRBJ1-6; perhaps TRBD1 as D (6 bases). The V end was cut by 0 bases, the J end by 5 bases, with 9 bases between. The CDR3 has 15 amino acids. Per the germline V gene, CDR1 is SGDLS and CDR2 is YYNGEE.

The chain recombines TRBV9 with TRBJ1-4; TRBD1 is a possible D gene (5 bases). Germline V CDR1 and CDR2: SGDLS, YYNGEE. V was shortened by 2 bases and J by 2 bases, with 13 bases between the two germline ends. The CDR3 has 16 residues. The CDR3 DNA reads as TGTGCCAGCAGCGTCGACAGTGGGGGGACTAATGAAAAACTGTTTTTT. Translating it yields CASSVDSGGTNEKLFF. Variable domain in full (rest from reference TRBV9 and TRBJ1-4): DSGVTQTPKHLITATGQRVTLRCSPRSGDLSVYWYQQSLDQGLQFLIQYYNGEERAKGNILERFSAQQFPDLHSELNLSSLELGDSALYFCASSVDSGGTNEKLFFGSGTQLSVL.

The chain links TRBV10-3 to TRBJ1-2; TRBD1 is a possible D gene (6 bases). Per germline, CDR1 ENHRY and CDR2 SYGVKD. Trimming shortened V by 0 bases and J by 4 bases, and 12 bases separated the two germline ends. This CDR3 is 15 amino acids long. CDR3 DNA: TGTGCCATCAGTGAGTCAGGGGGAGTGGGCTATGGCTACACCTTC. Protein product: CAISESGGVGYGYTF.

V is TRBV19 and J is TRBJ1-1, with 9 bases fitting TRBD1. J lost 4 bases, V lost 10 bases, and 4 bases had no gene match. CDR1 and CDR2 from the germline V gene are LNHDA and SQIVND (reference sequence). CDR3 length: 12 residues. The CDR3 DNA is TGTGCCACCATGGACAGGGGCACTGAAGCTTTCTTT. As protein: CATMDRGTEAFF.

The chain has TRBV28 and TRBJ1-2; D remains unclear. The germline V and J ends were trimmed by 2 bases and 5 bases, with 6 bases remaining between them. Germline assignment: CDR1 MDHEN and CDR2 SYDVKM. The CDR3 consists of 12 residues. The DNA for the CDR3 is TGTGCCAGCAGTTTAGCGGGGTATGGCTACACCTTC. It yields the protein CASSLAGYGYTF.

The chain uses TRBV2 and TRBJ2-3; D ambiguous. CDR1 and CDR2 (germline): SNHLY, FYNNEI. This CDR3 region has 14 residues. With 5 bases removed from V and 1 base from J, the gap between germline ends came to 10 bases. CDR3 region: CASSQHRRTDTQYF. CDR3 in DNA: TGTGCCAGCAGTCAACACCGTCGCACAGATACGCAGTATTTT.

In this sample, this clone turned up once. V is TRBV2 and J is TRBJ1-1, with D possibly TRBD1 on 6 matching bases. Germline-derived CDR1 and CDR2 are SNHLY and FYNNEI. V lost 5 bases and J 1 base, leaving 17 bases between the germline ends. The CDR3 has 16 residues. The CDR3 loop reads CASSRDIGAPNTEAFF. As DNA, the CDR3 is TGTGCCAGCAGTAGGGACATAGGGGCACCGAACACTGAAGCTTTCTTT.